The T cell receptor (beta chain) described here comes from a study of spatial heterogeneity in lung cancer. About the study: The average appearance count of each unique TCR and UMI combination in raw reads was more than 9.5. Study outcomes and limitations: Tumors with more nonsynonymous mutations had more expanded intratumoral alpha and beta TCRs.

Time point: sample taken at primary tumor resection. As for this clonotype: The antigen is undetermined. A read error is possible here, since a much larger clone lies one base away.

TCRdb re-called the 5' RACE reads through MiXCR, storing one row per CDR3 protein. The sample includes about 3,900 distinct CDR3 sequences, over 4% of them seen just once. The CDR3 is 14 amino acids. CDR1 is MNHEY, CDR2 SVGAGI, per germline. This sequence originates from a male donor with early-stage non-small cell lung cancer. Here the sequenced sample was lung tumor tissue, taken at surgery. The chain is built from TRBV6-5 and TRBJ2-7; 11 bases map to TRBD2. This CDR3 reads CAISLSGGAGEQYF. As DNA, the CDR3 is TGTGCCATCAGTCTTAGCGGGGGGGCCGGAGAGCAGTACTTC.